A selection of T cell receptor beta chains follows, all from one sample in a study of shared clonotypes between healthy human individuals. Repertoires were generated with immunoSEQ multiplex PCR, while TCRdb's copy carries only in-frame clones and drops some. The data hold about 470,000 clones, with around 75% observed a single time. What was sequenced was PBMCs. The source of these receptors is a woman aged 40 to 49 in good health. Some clones in this sample may be carry-over from other donors' samples. CDR3s include the opening cysteine and the closing phenylalanine or tryptophan. Fields, in order: clone size, D gene, J gene, V gene, CDR3 protein, CDR3 DNA. A D gene is named only where the DNA matches it firmly. Where a row states a size, it is once, few, many or the class of an expanded clone; other rows omit it.

clone_size: NA
d_call: NA
j_call: TRBJ2-2
v_call: TRBV27
cdr3_aa: CASGNTGELFF
cdr3_nt: TGTGCCAGCGGAAACACCGGGGAGCTGTTTTTT

clone_size: NA
d_call: TRBD1
j_call: TRBJ1-1
v_call: TRBV6-6
cdr3_aa: CASSYNRGKNTEAFF
cdr3_nt: TGTGCCAGCAGTTATAACAGGGGGAAGAACACTGAAGCTTTCTTT

clone_size: NA
d_call: NA
j_call: TRBJ2-7
v_call: TRBV7-2
cdr3_aa: CASSLDRVYEQYF
cdr3_nt: TGTGCCAGCAGCTTAGACAGGGTATACGAGCAGTACTTC

clone_size: once
d_call: TRBD2
j_call: TRBJ2-3
v_call: TRBV7-2
cdr3_aa: CASSSRLAGKGTDTQYF
cdr3_nt: TGTGCCAGCAGCTCCAGACTAGCGGGAAAGGGCACAGATACGCAGTATTTT

clone_size: NA
d_call: NA
j_call: TRBJ1-4
v_call: TRBV19
cdr3_aa: CASTTATNEKLFF
cdr3_nt: TGTGCCAGTACAACCGCAACTAATGAAAAACTGTTTTTT

clone_size: NA
d_call: TRBD1
j_call: TRBJ1-2
v_call: TRBV6-1
cdr3_aa: CANQGGPNYGYTF
cdr3_nt: TGTGCCAACCAGGGGGGACCTAACTATGGCTACACCTTC

clone_size: once
d_call: NA
j_call: TRBJ2-5
v_call: TRBV28
cdr3_aa: CASSFVGPGSTQYF
cdr3_nt: TGTGCCAGCAGTTTTGTGGGGCCGGGGTCTACCCAGTACTTC

clone_size: once
d_call: NA
j_call: TRBJ1-5
v_call: TRBV27
cdr3_aa: CASSLNSRGLGQPQHF
cdr3_nt: TGTGCCAGCAGTCTAAATTCCAGGGGCCTTGGGCAGCCCCAGCATTTT

clone_size: NA
d_call: TRBD2
j_call: TRBJ2-7
v_call: TRBV5-1
cdr3_aa: CASSQTSGIYEQYF
cdr3_nt: TGCGCCAGCAGCCAAACTAGCGGCATCTACGAGCAGTACTTC

clone_size: NA
d_call: TRBD2
j_call: TRBJ2-1
v_call: TRBV5-1
cdr3_aa: CASSLELAGGVANEQFF
cdr3_nt: TGCGCCAGCAGCTTGGAACTAGCGGGAGGCGTAGCGAATGAGCAGTTCTTC